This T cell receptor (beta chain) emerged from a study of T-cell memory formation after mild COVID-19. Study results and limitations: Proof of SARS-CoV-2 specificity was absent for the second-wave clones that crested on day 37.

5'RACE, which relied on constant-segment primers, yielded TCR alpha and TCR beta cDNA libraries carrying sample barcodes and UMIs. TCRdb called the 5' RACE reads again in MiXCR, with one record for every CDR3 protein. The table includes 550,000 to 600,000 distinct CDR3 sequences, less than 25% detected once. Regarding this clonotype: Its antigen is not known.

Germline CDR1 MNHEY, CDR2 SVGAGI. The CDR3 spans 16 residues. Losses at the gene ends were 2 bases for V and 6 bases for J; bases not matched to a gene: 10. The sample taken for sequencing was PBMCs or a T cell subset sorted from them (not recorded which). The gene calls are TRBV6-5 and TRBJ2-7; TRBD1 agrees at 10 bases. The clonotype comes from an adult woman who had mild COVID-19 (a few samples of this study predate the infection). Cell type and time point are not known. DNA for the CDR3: TGTGCCAGCAGTTACACGGGACAGGGGCGCGCCTCCGAGCAGTACTTC. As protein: CASSYTGQGRASEQYF.